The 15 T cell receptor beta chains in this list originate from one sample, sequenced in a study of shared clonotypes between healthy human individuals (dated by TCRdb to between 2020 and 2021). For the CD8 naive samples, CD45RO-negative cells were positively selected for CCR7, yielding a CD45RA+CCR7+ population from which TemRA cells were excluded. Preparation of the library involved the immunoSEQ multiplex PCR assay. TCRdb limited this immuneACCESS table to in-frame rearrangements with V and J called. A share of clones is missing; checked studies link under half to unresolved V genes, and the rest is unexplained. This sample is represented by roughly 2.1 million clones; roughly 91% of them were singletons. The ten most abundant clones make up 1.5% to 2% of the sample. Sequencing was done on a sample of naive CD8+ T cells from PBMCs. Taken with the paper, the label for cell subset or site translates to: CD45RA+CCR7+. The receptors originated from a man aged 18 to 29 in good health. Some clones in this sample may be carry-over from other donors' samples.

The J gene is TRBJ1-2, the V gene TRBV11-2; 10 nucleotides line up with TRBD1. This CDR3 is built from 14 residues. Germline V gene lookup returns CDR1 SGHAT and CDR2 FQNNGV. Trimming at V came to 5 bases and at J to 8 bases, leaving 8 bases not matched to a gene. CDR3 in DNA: TGTGCCAGCAGCCAACGACAGGGGGCGCTGGGCTACACCTTC. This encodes CASSQRQGALGYTF.

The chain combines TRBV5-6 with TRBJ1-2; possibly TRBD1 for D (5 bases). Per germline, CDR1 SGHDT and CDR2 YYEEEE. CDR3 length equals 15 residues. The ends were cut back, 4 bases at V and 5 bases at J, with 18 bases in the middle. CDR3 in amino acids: CASSLLAGLAYGYTF. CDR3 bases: TGTGCCAGCAGCCTCCTGGCAGGGTTGGCGTATGGCTACACCTTC.

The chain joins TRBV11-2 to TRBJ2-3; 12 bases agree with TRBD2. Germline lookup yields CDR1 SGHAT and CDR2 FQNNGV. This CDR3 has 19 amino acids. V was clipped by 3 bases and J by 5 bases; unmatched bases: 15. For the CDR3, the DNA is TGTGCCAGCAGCTTCAATCCCGAGCTAGCGGGAGGGCCCGGAGATACGCAGTATTTT. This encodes CASSFNPELAGGPGDTQYF. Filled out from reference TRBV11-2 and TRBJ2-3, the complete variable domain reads EAGVAQSPRYKIIEKRQSVAFWCNPISGHATLYWYQQILGQGPKLLIQFQNNGVVDDSQLPKDRFSAERLKGVDSTLKIQPAKLEDSAVYLCASSFNPELAGGPGDTQYFGPGTRLTVL.

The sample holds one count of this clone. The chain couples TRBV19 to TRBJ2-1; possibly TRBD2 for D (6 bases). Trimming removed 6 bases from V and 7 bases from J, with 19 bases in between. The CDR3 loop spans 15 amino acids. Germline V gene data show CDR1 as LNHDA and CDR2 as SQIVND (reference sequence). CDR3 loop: CASSTSNSFGNEQFF. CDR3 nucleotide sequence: TGTGCCAGTAGCACTAGCAATTCATTTGGAAATGAGCAGTTCTTC.

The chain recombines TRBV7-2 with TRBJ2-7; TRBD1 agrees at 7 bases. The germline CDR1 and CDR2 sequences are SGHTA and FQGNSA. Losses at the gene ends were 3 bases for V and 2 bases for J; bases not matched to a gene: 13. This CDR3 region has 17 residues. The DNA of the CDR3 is TGTGCCAGCAGCTTTCCCCCCGGACAGGTAAAGGCCTACGAGCAGTACTTC. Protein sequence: CASSFPPGQVKAYEQYF.

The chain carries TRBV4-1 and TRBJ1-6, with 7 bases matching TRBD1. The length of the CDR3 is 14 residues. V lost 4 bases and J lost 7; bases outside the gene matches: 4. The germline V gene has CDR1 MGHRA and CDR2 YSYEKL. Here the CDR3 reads CASSPTGSNSPLHF. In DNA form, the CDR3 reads TGCGCCAGCAGCCCGACAGGGAGCAATTCACCCCTCCACTTT.

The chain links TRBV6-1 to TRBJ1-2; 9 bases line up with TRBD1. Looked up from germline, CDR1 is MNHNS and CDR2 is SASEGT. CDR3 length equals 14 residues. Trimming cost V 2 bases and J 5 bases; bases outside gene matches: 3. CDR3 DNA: TGTGCCAGCAGTGAACTCGGACAGGGGTATGGCTACACCTTC. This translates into CASSELGQGYGYTF.

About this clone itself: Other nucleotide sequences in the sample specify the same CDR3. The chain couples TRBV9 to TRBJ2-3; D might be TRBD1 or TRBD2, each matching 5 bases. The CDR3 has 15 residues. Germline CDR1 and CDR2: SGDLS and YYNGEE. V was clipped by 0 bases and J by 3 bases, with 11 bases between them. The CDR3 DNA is TGTGCCAGCAGCGTAGAACCGGGACGTACAGATACGCAGTATTTT. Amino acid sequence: CASSVEPGRTDTQYF.

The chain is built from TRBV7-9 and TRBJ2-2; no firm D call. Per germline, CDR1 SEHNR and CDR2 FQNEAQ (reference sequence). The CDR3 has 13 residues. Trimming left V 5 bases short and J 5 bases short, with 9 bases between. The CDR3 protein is CASSPPQTGELFF. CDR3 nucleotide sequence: TGTGCCAGCAGCCCCCCCCAGACCGGGGAGCTGTTTTTT.

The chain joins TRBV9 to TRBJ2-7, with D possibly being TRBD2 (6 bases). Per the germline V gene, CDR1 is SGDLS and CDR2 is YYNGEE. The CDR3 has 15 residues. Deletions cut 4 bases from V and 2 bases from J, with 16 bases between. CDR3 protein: CASSPSSGSTYEQYF. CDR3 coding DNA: TGTGCCAGCAGCCCAAGTAGCGGTTCTACCTACGAGCAGTACTTC.

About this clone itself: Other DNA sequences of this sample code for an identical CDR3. The CDR3 sequence: CASSPTDNEQFF. DNA of the CDR3: TGTGCCAGCAGCCCTACCGACAATGAGCAGTTCTTC. The chain joins TRBV7-9 to TRBJ2-1; D remains ambiguous. Germline-derived CDR1 and CDR2 are SEHNR and FQNEAQ (reference sequence). The V end lost 5 bases, the J end lost 5 bases, and 7 bases lay between the germline ends. This CDR3 has 12 amino acids.

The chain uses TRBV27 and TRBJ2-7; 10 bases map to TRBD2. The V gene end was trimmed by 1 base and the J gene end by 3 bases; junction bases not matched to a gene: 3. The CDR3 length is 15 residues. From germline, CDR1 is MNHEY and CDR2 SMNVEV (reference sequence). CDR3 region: CASSLWVAGGYEQYF. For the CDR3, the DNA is TGTGCCAGCAGTTTATGGGTAGCGGGGGGCTACGAGCAGTACTTC.

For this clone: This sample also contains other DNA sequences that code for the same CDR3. CDR3 nucleotides: TGTGCCAGTAGTATAGCAGGAATGAACACTGAAGCTTTCTTT. Protein: CASSIAGMNTEAFF. The chain uses TRBV19 and TRBJ1-1; no reliable D call. This CDR3 region has 14 residues. Germline CDR1 and CDR2: LNHDA and SQIVND (reference sequence). Deletions cut 1 base from V and 0 bases from J, with 6 bases between.

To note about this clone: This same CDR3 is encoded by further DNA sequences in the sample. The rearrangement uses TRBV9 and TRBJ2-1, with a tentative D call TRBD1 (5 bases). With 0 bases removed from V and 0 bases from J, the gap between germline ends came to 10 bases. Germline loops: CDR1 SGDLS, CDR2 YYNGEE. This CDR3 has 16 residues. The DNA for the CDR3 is TGTGCCAGCAGCGTAGAGGGGAAGAGCTCCTACAATGAGCAGTTCTTC. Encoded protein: CASSVEGKSSYNEQFF.

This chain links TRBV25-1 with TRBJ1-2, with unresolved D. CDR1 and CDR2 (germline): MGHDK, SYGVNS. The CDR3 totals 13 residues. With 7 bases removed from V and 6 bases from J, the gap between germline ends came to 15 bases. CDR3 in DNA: TGTGCCAGCACCGCGTATTGGGGTGATGGCTACACCTTC. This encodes CASTAYWGDGYTF.